This T cell receptor beta chain was captured by sequencing in a study of radiotherapy plus CTLA-4 blockade in lung cancer. The V end lost 3 bases, the J end lost 1 base, and 6 bases lay between the germline ends. The CDR3 length is 13 residues. Germline CDR1 and CDR2: LNHDA and SQIVND (reference sequence). Here immunoSEQ multiplex PCR was the method, and the copy in TCRdb shows in-frame clones only, minus some. The table lists fewer than 150,000 clones, around 75% of them singletons. The sequencing here drew on peripheral blood, taken from a patient treated with radiotherapy plus ipilimumab. This TCR was recovered from a human donor with non-small cell lung cancer who had a partial response to radiotherapy plus ipilimumab. The chain uses TRBV19 and TRBJ1-1; D not resolved. The CDR3, as DNA: TGTGCCAGTAGTATCGGAGAGAACACTGAAGCTTTCTTT. Protein sequence: CASSIGENTEAFF.